The rows below give T cell receptor beta chains drawn from one sample of a study of shared clonotypes between healthy human individuals. Only in-frame clones appear in the TCRdb table, and some are missing; sequencing was by immunoSEQ multiplex PCR. The sample includes more than 2 million clones, roughly 96% of them seen just once. The sequencing input was naive CD4+ T cells sorted from blood. The receptors derive from a man between 18 and 29 years old in good health. Each CDR3 is given with its conserved first and last residue. The D gene is left open where the match is weak. Expanded clones get a size class; other rows say once, few or many, or leave the size out.

d_gene: NA; j_gene: TRBJ1-2; abundance: NA; v_gene: TRBV5-4; CDR3aa: CASSLEQGGYGYTF; CDR3nt: TGTGCCAGCAGCTTGGAACAGGGTGGCTATGGCTACACCTTC
d_gene: NA; j_gene: TRBJ1-6; abundance: NA; v_gene: TRBV5-1; CDR3aa: CASSLQSSYNSPLHF; CDR3nt: TGCGCCAGCAGCTTGCAGAGCTCCTATAATTCACCCCTCCACTTT
d_gene: NA; j_gene: TRBJ1-4; abundance: NA; v_gene: TRBV11-2; CDR3aa: CASRTATTNEKLFF; CDR3nt: TGTGCCAGCAGGACAGCGACAACTAATGAAAAACTGTTTTTT
d_gene: TRBD1; j_gene: TRBJ1-5; abundance: once; v_gene: TRBV28; CDR3aa: CASRAGAGGYSNQPQHF; CDR3nt: TGTGCCAGCAGGGCCGGGGCAGGGGGATATAGCAATCAGCCCCAGCATTTT
d_gene: NA; j_gene: TRBJ2-2; abundance: NA; v_gene: TRBV7-2; CDR3aa: CASSFSGTPGTGELFF; CDR3nt: TGTGCCAGCAGCTTCTCCGGGACCCCAGGCACCGGGGAGCTGTTTTTT
d_gene: NA; j_gene: TRBJ1-4; abundance: NA; v_gene: TRBV11-2; CDR3aa: CASSPPNEKLFF; CDR3nt: TGTGCCAGCAGCCCCCCAAATGAAAAACTGTTTTTT
d_gene: TRBD1; j_gene: TRBJ2-7; abundance: NA; v_gene: TRBV27; CDR3aa: CASSPGTGGLYEQYF; CDR3nt: TGTGCCAGCAGTCCAGGGACAGGGGGCCTCTACGAGCAGTACTTC
d_gene: NA; j_gene: TRBJ1-5; abundance: NA; v_gene: TRBV5-1; CDR3aa: CASSLSPGNQPQHF; CDR3nt: TGCGCCAGCAGCTTGAGTCCGGGGAATCAGCCCCAGCATTTT
d_gene: TRBD1; j_gene: TRBJ1-2; abundance: NA; v_gene: TRBV19; CDR3aa: CASRPRDRFYGYTF; CDR3nt: TGTGCCAGTAGACCCCGGGACAGGTTCTATGGCTACACCTTC
d_gene: TRBD2; j_gene: TRBJ2-7; abundance: NA; v_gene: TRBV7-6; CDR3aa: CASSSHPTSASYEQYF; CDR3nt: TGTGCCAGCAGCTCACACCCCACTAGCGCTTCCTACGAGCAGTACTTC
d_gene: TRBD2; j_gene: TRBJ2-5; abundance: NA; v_gene: TRBV11-1; CDR3aa: CASSSGLAGGETQYF; CDR3nt: TGTGCCAGCAGCTCCGGACTAGCGGGGGGGGAGACCCAGTACTTC
d_gene: NA; j_gene: TRBJ2-2; abundance: few; v_gene: TRBV10-3; CDR3aa: CAISESTGTGELFF; CDR3nt: TGTGCCATCAGTGAGTCGACGGGAACCGGGGAGCTGTTTTTT
d_gene: TRBD1; j_gene: TRBJ2-5; abundance: once; v_gene: TRBV6-6; CDR3aa: CASRQGSETQYF; CDR3nt: TGTGCCAGCAGACAGGGGAGTGAGACCCAGTACTTC
d_gene: NA; j_gene: TRBJ1-1; abundance: NA; v_gene: TRBV20-1; CDR3aa: CSASPSTEAFF; CDR3nt: TGCAGTGCTAGCCCGAGCACTGAAGCTTTCTTT
d_gene: NA; j_gene: TRBJ1-1; abundance: NA; v_gene: TRBV14; CDR3aa: CASSQMMNTEAFF; CDR3nt: TGTGCCAGCAGCCAGATGATGAACACTGAAGCTTTCTTT
d_gene: NA; j_gene: TRBJ1-5; abundance: NA; v_gene: TRBV4-1; CDR3aa: CASSQHWPVSNQPQHF; CDR3nt: TGCGCCAGCAGCCAACATTGGCCTGTGAGCAATCAGCCCCAGCATTTT
d_gene: NA; j_gene: TRBJ1-5; abundance: NA; v_gene: TRBV30; CDR3aa: CAWSSGTAAPPQHF; CDR3nt: TGTGCCTGGAGTTCCGGGACCGCTGCTCCGCCCCAGCATTTT
d_gene: NA; j_gene: TRBJ2-2; abundance: NA; v_gene: TRBV7-3; CDR3aa: CASSLWGMGLTGELFF; CDR3nt: TGTGCCAGCAGCTTATGGGGTATGGGCCTTACCGGGGAGCTGTTTTTT